This TCR beta chain was found in a study of blood T cell repertoires in COVID-19. Background on the study: Acute-phase and convalescent COVID-19 samples originated in the United States, Italy and Spain.

V lost 4 bases to trimming and J lost 0 bases, with 13 bases between them. The CDR3 extends over 15 amino acids. Germline V CDR1 and CDR2: SGHRS, YFSETQ. Profiled with immunoSEQ multiplex PCR; TCRdb holds only in-frame clones, not every one. The data hold 250,000 or so clones, with roughly 90% observed a single time. The TCR was taken from a man in his forties who had been exposed to COVID-19. Sequencing used PBMCs or T cells enriched from blood (not recorded which). The chain links TRBV5-1 to TRBJ1-1, with D hard to call. CDR3 nucleotides: TGCGCCAGCAGCGGCGGTCAGACGGTGAACACTGAAGCTTTCTTT. Translated, it gives CASSGGQTVNTEAFF.